The clone carrying this TCR beta chain appeared a few times. The antigen is unknown. The data were taken from a study of CD8 T cells in ankylosing spondylitis. General study results and limits: Earlier work had already found some motif variants in reactive arthritis synovial fluid and blood. Characteristic, it appeared, of ankylosing spondylitis blood was a TCR beta motif of eight highly homologous variants. Reportedly, matched ankylosing spondylitis synovial fluid was significantly enriched for disease-linked clones.

Libraries for TCR beta were made by quantitative 5'-RACE with molecular barcodes. TCRdb re-analysed the 5' RACE reads in MiXCR, keeping a single row per CDR3 protein. The repertoire holds fewer than 500,000 distinct CDR3 sequences, with roughly 27% as singletons. The CDR3 runs 13 residues. Between the trimmed V and J ends, which lost 6 bases and 1 base, there was a span of 9 bases. Per germline, CDR1 LGHDT and CDR2 YNNKEL (reference sequence). This TCR came from a male donor with ankylosing spondylitis. Sample: blood, either unsorted or a sorted T cell fraction (not recorded which). This chain connects TRBV3-1 to TRBJ1-1; D is possibly TRBD1 (5 bases). DNA of the CDR3: TGTGCCAGCAGAGGGGACGGGAACACTGAAGCTTTCTTT. Translated: CASRGDGNTEAFF.